Listed here are 25 T cell receptor beta chains from one sample, sequenced in a study of T-cell memory formation after mild COVID-19. Each CDR3 protein is one row after TCRdb ran MiXCR on the 5' RACE reads. The table includes hundreds of thousands of distinct CDR3 sequences, less than 25% detected once. The sequenced sample was PBMCs or a T cell subset sorted from them (not recorded which). The receptors here all came from an adult woman who had mild COVID-19 (a few samples of this study predate the infection). Cell type and time point are not known.

The V and J genes are TRBV29-1 and TRBJ2-5; perhaps TRBD1 as D (5 bases). Germline assignment: CDR1 SQVTM and CDR2 ANQGSEA. Between the trimmed V and J ends, which lost 3 bases and 4 bases, there was a span of 15 bases. CDR3 length: 14 residues. CDR3 nucleotides: TGCAGCGTTGACAGGGTAGGGCGGCGAGAGACCCAGTACTTC. Amino acids: CSVDRVGRRETQYF.

Only a few counts were recorded for this clonotype. V is TRBV5-1 and J is TRBJ2-3; 8 bases match TRBD2. The CDR3 sequence is 16 residues long. Unmatched junction bases numbered 4, after V lost 0 bases and J lost 1 base. Germline CDR1 SGHRS, CDR2 YFSETQ. The CDR3 DNA reads TGCGCCAGCAGCTTGGAACGGGGGGGCGGCACAGATACGCAGTATTTT. Translated, it gives CASSLERGGGTDTQYF. Variable domain in full (rest from reference TRBV5-1 and TRBJ2-3): KAGVTQTPRYLIKTRGQQVTLSCSPISGHRSVSWYQQTPGQGLQFLFEYFSETQRNKGNFPGRFSGRQFSNSRSEMNVSTLELGDSALYLCASSLERGGGTDTQYFGPGTRLTVL.

This rearrangement joins TRBV19 to TRBJ2-3; D may be TRBD1 (5 bases). CDR3 length: 15 residues. V dropped 4 bases and J dropped 1 base, with 12 bases sitting between them. Per germline, CDR1 LNHDA and CDR2 SQIVND (reference sequence). The CDR3 loop is CASSTYRSRTDTQYF. CDR3 coding DNA: TGTGCCAGTAGTACCTACAGGAGCCGCACAGATACGCAGTATTTT.

This clonotype was observed at least ten times. This rearrangement joins TRBV11-2 to TRBJ2-1, with D tentatively TRBD2 (8 bases). The germline V gene has CDR1 SGHAT and CDR2 FQNNGV. CDR3 length equals 15 residues. Trimming stripped 5 bases from V and 9 bases from J, with 20 bases between. The DNA for the CDR3 is TGTGCCAGCAGCCCAGGACTAGCAGGGGGGGGTGAGCAGTTCTTC. It yields the protein CASSPGLAGGGEQFF. The whole variable domain, remainder taken from reference TRBV11-2 and TRBJ2-1, is EAGVAQSPRYKIIEKRQSVAFWCNPISGHATLYWYQQILGQGPKLLIQFQNNGVVDDSQLPKDRFSAERLKGVDSTLKIQPAKLEDSAVYLCASSPGLAGGGEQFFGPGTRLTVL.

This clonotype was seen only a few times. This chain uses TRBV14 with TRBJ1-1, with D perhaps TRBD1 (6 bases). Germline CDR1 and CDR2: SGHDN and FVKESK. Trimming pared 3 bases from V and 7 bases from J, leaving 15 bases between. This CDR3 has 14 residues. The CDR3 spells CASSHGTRGVEAFF. In nucleotides, the CDR3 is TGTGCCAGCAGCCACGGGACAAGGGGGGTTGAAGCTTTCTTT.

The rearrangement uses TRBV2 and TRBJ2-2; D ambiguous. CDR1 and CDR2 from the germline V gene are SNHLY and FYNNEI. Trimming cost V 8 bases and J 7 bases, with 11 bases left between them. The CDR3 consists of 12 residues. The CDR3 nucleotides read TGTGCCAGCTATGAAGGTGGCGGGGAGCTGTTTTTT. The encoded protein is CASYEGGGELFF.

This chain links TRBV7-9 with TRBJ2-3; 8 bases are shared with TRBD2. The CDR3 contains 15 residues. Germline CDR1 reads SEHNR; CDR2 reads FQNEAQ (reference sequence). V was clipped by 1 base and J by 4 bases; unmatched bases: 4. The CDR3 loop reads CASSLERGRADTQYF. CDR3 bases: TGTGCCAGCAGCTTAGAGCGGGGGAGAGCAGATACGCAGTATTTT.

This clonotype was seen a handful of times. The CDR3 loop reads CASSFSGVNEKLFF. The CDR3 DNA reads TGTGCCAGCAGTTTTTCAGGGGTTAATGAAAAACTGTTTTTT. The chain links TRBV12-3 or TRBV12-4 to TRBJ1-4; D may be TRBD1 (6 bases). CDR3 length: 14 residues. V dropped 3 bases and J dropped 4 bases, with 9 bases sitting between them.

This clonotype was counted only a few times. The rearrangement joins TRBV5-6 to TRBJ2-7, with D tentatively TRBD1 (6 bases). The germline gives CDR1 SGHDT, CDR2 YYEEEE. The CDR3 loop spans 17 amino acids. Trimming took 1 base from V and 2 from J, leaving 19 bases between them. CDR3 residues: CASSLMALSEGAYEQYF. Here the CDR3 DNA reads TGTGCCAGCAGCTTGATGGCCCTTTCCGAGGGGGCCTACGAGCAGTACTTC.

The V gene is TRBV5-1, the J gene TRBJ2-1; 11 positions match TRBD1. Per the germline V gene, CDR1 is SGHRS and CDR2 is YFSETQ. The ends lost 3 bases at V and 7 bases at J; junction bases unmatched: 9. The CDR3 runs to 16 residues. CDR3 residues: CASSWDPGTGGNEQFF. The CDR3 DNA reads TGCGCCAGCAGCTGGGATCCCGGGACAGGGGGGAATGAGCAGTTCTTC.

This chain joins TRBV10-3 and TRBJ2-1, with 9 bases that match TRBD1. The V and J ends lost 6 bases and 3 bases, in that order; junction bases with no gene match: 6. The CDR3 is 15 residues long. Germline V lookup: CDR1 ENHRY, CDR2 SYGVKD. CDR3 in DNA: TGTGCCATCAGCAAAATGGGACAGGGCTACAATGAGCAGTTCTTC. Residues: CAISKMGQGYNEQFF.

This clonotype was counted between two and nine times. This chain uses TRBV14 with TRBJ1-2; D is ambiguous. In germline, CDR1 is SGHDN, CDR2 FVKESK. The length of the CDR3 is 13 residues. Trimming removed 4 bases from V and 5 bases from J, with 11 bases in between. The CDR3 DNA sequence: TGTGCCAGCAGCCGGCCCGCGGGGTATGGCTACACCTTC. It codes for CASSRPAGYGYTF.

This rearrangement joins TRBV9 to TRBJ2-3; 8 bases are a match to TRBD1. Trimming at V came to 4 bases and at J to 2 bases, leaving 9 bases not matched to a gene. CDR1 and CDR2 from the germline V gene are SGDLS and YYNGEE. CDR3 size: 16 residues. The CDR3 DNA follows: TGTGCCAGCAGCTCCGACAGGGGCCAGTCCACAGATACGCAGTATTTT. Its translation is CASSSDRGQSTDTQYF.

The rearrangement uses TRBV12-3 or TRBV12-4 and TRBJ2-2, with TRBD1 matching 11 bases. The length of the CDR3 is 15 residues. J was trimmed by 8 bases and V by 8 bases; bases with no gene match: 10. As DNA, the CDR3 is TGTGCCAGCGTCCTAGGACAGGGGGCCTCGGGGGAGCTGTTTTTT. Translating it yields CASVLGQGASGELFF.

The chain carries TRBV4-3 and TRBJ2-5; no firm D call. The CDR3 contains 15 residues. Deletions cut 1 base from V and 1 base from J, with 10 bases between. Germline-derived CDR1 and CDR2 are LGHNA and YSLEER. CDR3 sequence: CASSQGRGSQETQYF. The CDR3 DNA sequence: TGCGCCAGCAGCCAAGGTCGAGGTTCCCAAGAGACCCAGTACTTC.

The chain couples TRBV30 to TRBJ1-2; D not certain. The CDR3 covers 12 residues. Germline V gene sequence: CDR1 GTSNPN, CDR2 SVGIG (reference sequence). The V end was cut by 7 bases, the J end by 8 bases, with 17 bases between. The CDR3 DNA is TGTGCCTTCTCCCAGGCGTGGTCGGGCTACACCTTC. Translating gives CAFSQAWSGYTF.

J is TRBJ2-2 and V is TRBV5-1, with 9 bases lining up with TRBD1. Trimming at V came to 4 bases and at J to 5 bases, leaving 6 bases not matched to a gene. The CDR3 covers 15 residues. Looked up from germline, CDR1 is SGHRS and CDR2 is YFSETQ. CDR3 coding DNA: TGCGCCAGCAGCCGGACAGGGGAAGAGACCGGGGAGCTGTTTTTT. Protein product: CASSRTGEETGELFF.

Regarding this clonotype: The junction departs from the called germline gene at one end, perhaps through a read error. This chain links TRBV20-1 with TRBJ2-5, with D perhaps assigned TRBD1 or TRBD2 (6 bases each). CDR3 size: 13 residues. CDR1 and CDR2 from the germline V gene are DFQATT and SNEGSKA (reference sequence). CDR3 residues: CSPRVGGRGTQYF. In DNA form, the CDR3 reads TGCAGTCCTAGAGTAGGGGGGAGAGGGACCCAGTACTTC.

This sequence joins TRBV5-1 and TRBJ2-1, with TRBD1 identical over 9 bases. The J call may not be correct, given that the DNA end is closer to TRBJ2-5. The length of the CDR3 is 14 residues. Germline V lookup: CDR1 SGHRS, CDR2 YFSETQ. The CDR3 loop reads CASSLGTGQGTQYF. Here the CDR3 DNA reads TGCGCCAGCAGCCTAGGGACAGGGCAGGGGACCCAGTACTTC.

CDR3 DNA: TGCAGTGCTAGACCAGGGAGCGCCGCCTACGAGCAGTACTTC. Encoded protein: CSARPGSAAYEQYF. V and J are TRBV20-1 and TRBJ2-7; D may correspond to TRBD1 or TRBD2 (5 bases each). V was pared by 2 bases and J by 2 bases, with 13 bases between. CDR3 length: 14 amino acids. Germline V gene lookup returns CDR1 DFQATT and CDR2 SNEGSKA (reference sequence).

V is TRBV27 and J is TRBJ2-7, with D perhaps assigned TRBD1 or TRBD2 (5 bases each). V lost 3 bases and J 0 bases, leaving 18 bases between the germline ends. CDR3 length: 17 amino acids. Germline V lookup: CDR1 MNHEY, CDR2 SMNVEV (reference sequence). The CDR3 region has the DNA TGTGCCAGCAGTTTCACCTCTTCGGGGCAGGTCTCCTACGAGCAGTACTTC. Amino acids: CASSFTSSGQVSYEQYF.

The rearrangement joins TRBV7-9 to TRBJ2-1, with TRBD1 matching over 7 bases. The germline gives CDR1 SEHNR, CDR2 FQNEAQ (reference sequence). V lost 5 bases, J lost 2 bases, and 9 bases stayed unmatched. The CDR3 is 16 residues long. The CDR3 is CASSTGAGWTYNEQFF. For the CDR3, the DNA is TGTGCCAGCAGCACAGGGGCAGGGTGGACCTACAATGAGCAGTTCTTC.

This chain links TRBV6-6 with TRBJ2-7, with 12 bases lining up with TRBD1. Per germline, CDR1 MNHNY and CDR2 SVGAGI (reference sequence). Trimming removed 6 bases from V and 4 bases from J; junction bases left unmatched: 4. The CDR3 is 14 residues long. The CDR3 is CASRKGQGAYEQYF. DNA for the CDR3: TGTGCCAGCAGAAAGGGACAGGGGGCGTACGAGCAGTACTTC.

V usage is TRBV6-5 and J usage is TRBJ2-2, with TRBD1 matching over 9 bases. Germline lookup yields CDR1 MNHEY and CDR2 SVGAGI. The J segment lost 5 bases and the V segment lost 5 bases, leaving 6 bases of the junction unmatched. CDR3 length equals 15 residues. The CDR3 DNA reads as TGTGCCAGCAGTGCCGGACAGGGGAGAACCGGGGAGCTGTTTTTT. Translation gives CASSAGQGRTGELFF.

This clonotype was picked up a small number of times. The chain links TRBV4-1 to TRBJ2-5; 12 nucleotides match TRBD2. The germline gives CDR1 MGHRA, CDR2 YSYEKL. J was trimmed by 4 bases and V by 6 bases; bases with no gene match: 9. This CDR3 is 16 amino acids long. CDR3 DNA: TGCGCCAGCAGTCTTTCTAGCGGGGGGGCCGGAGAGACCCAGTACTTC. Translated, it gives CASSLSSGGAGETQYF.